Listed below are T cell receptor beta chains from one sample, sequenced in a study of T-cell reconstitution after alpha-beta-depleted transplantation in children. TCRdb re-called the PCR reads with MiXCR, one entry per CDR3 protein. In the table there are about 350,000 distinct CDR3 sequences, around 15% of which are singletons. Sequences were derived from PBMCs, mostly from graft donor cells, sampled 360 days after TCRalphabeta/CD19-depleted stem cell transplant. These TCRs come from a male patient aged 2-9 years who had a stem cell transplant for acute lymphoblastic leukemia, so the T cells may come from the graft donor. Both conserved end residues are trimmed from each CDR3.

v_gene: TRBV4-1
j_gene: TRBJ2-3
CDR3aa: ASSQAPPRQGLDTQY

v_gene: TRBV20-1
j_gene: TRBJ2-1
CDR3aa: SAIIAGVSNEQF

v_gene: TRBV12-3/TRBV12-4
j_gene: TRBJ2-3
CDR3aa: ASSWGPADTQY

v_gene: TRBV28
j_gene: TRBJ2-7
CDR3aa: ASRLGASGRVEQY

v_gene: TRBV20-1
j_gene: TRBJ1-4
CDR3aa: SASQGALKLF

v_gene: TRBV20-1
j_gene: TRBJ2-7
CDR3aa: SARGWRDYIPFRYEQY

v_gene: TRBV24-1
j_gene: TRBJ2-1
CDR3aa: ATSDRRNEQF

v_gene: TRBV7-8
j_gene: TRBJ2-1
CDR3aa: ASSPRTGNNEQF

v_gene: TRBV12-3/TRBV12-4
j_gene: TRBJ1-6
CDR3aa: ASSLLRANSPLH

v_gene: TRBV20-1
j_gene: TRBJ2-7
CDR3aa: SAMTRAGSGQSYEQY

v_gene: TRBV5-1
j_gene: TRBJ2-7
CDR3aa: ASSLVAATYEQY

v_gene: TRBV12-3/TRBV12-4
j_gene: TRBJ1-2
CDR3aa: ASSFGINYGYT

v_gene: TRBV7-8
j_gene: TRBJ2-7
CDR3aa: ASSLAWDSHEQY

v_gene: TRBV5-4
j_gene: TRBJ1-4
CDR3aa: ASSSSRGNEKLF

v_gene: TRBV20-1
j_gene: TRBJ2-1
CDR3aa: SARDRRLAQHNEQF

v_gene: TRBV4-3
j_gene: TRBJ2-1
CDR3aa: ASSQDLAVAEQF

v_gene: TRBV5-5
j_gene: TRBJ2-7
CDR3aa: ASSFPGRSLGEQY

v_gene: TRBV28
j_gene: TRBJ2-5
CDR3aa: ASSFLRWAGEEGETQY

v_gene: TRBV3-1
j_gene: TRBJ2-7
CDR3aa: ASSSHRGLADPHGRGCY

v_gene: TRBV5-1
j_gene: TRBJ2-1
CDR3aa: ASSPGYTNEQF

v_gene: TRBV30
j_gene: TRBJ1-1
CDR3aa: AWMRGGRTEAF

v_gene: TRBV27
j_gene: TRBJ1-6
CDR3aa: ASSYRGAYNSPLH

v_gene: TRBV29-1
j_gene: TRBJ2-2
CDR3aa: SVDEGEGTGELF

v_gene: TRBV6-2/TRBV6-3
j_gene: TRBJ2-7
CDR3aa: ASRGLTSGTAYEQY

v_gene: TRBV5-1
j_gene: TRBJ1-6
CDR3aa: ASRGTGGNSPLH

v_gene: TRBV7-2
j_gene: TRBJ2-3
CDR3aa: ASSSLSDTQY

v_gene: TRBV20-1
j_gene: TRBJ2-7
CDR3aa: SASKITLAGEQY

v_gene: TRBV3-1
j_gene: TRBJ1-1
CDR3aa: ASSQDPVTEAF

v_gene: TRBV12-3/TRBV12-4
j_gene: TRBJ2-2
CDR3aa: ASSASGRRTGELF

v_gene: TRBV27
j_gene: TRBJ2-5
CDR3aa: ASRTGETQY

v_gene: TRBV12-3/TRBV12-4
j_gene: TRBJ1-3
CDR3aa: ASSLAGSSGNTIY

v_gene: TRBV6-5
j_gene: TRBJ2-6
CDR3aa: ASSYLDSGANVLT

v_gene: TRBV18
j_gene: TRBJ2-1
CDR3aa: ASSPTSGSPEQF

v_gene: TRBV4-3
j_gene: TRBJ2-3
CDR3aa: ASSQDVAGGGTDTQY

v_gene: TRBV28
j_gene: TRBJ2-3
CDR3aa: ASSPYSLTGVHYSTDTQY

v_gene: TRBV9
j_gene: TRBJ2-7
CDR3aa: ASSANARGYEQY

v_gene: TRBV20-1
j_gene: TRBJ2-2
CDR3aa: SAKVSYSGELF

v_gene: TRBV19
j_gene: TRBJ2-2
CDR3aa: ASSIAGAKAGELF

v_gene: TRBV20-1
j_gene: TRBJ2-7
CDR3aa: SASGPNEEQY

v_gene: TRBV7-2
j_gene: TRBJ1-3
CDR3aa: ASSLSRGDIY

v_gene: TRBV5-1
j_gene: TRBJ2-7
CDR3aa: ASSPRPSVASEQY